The TCR beta chain described here comes from a study of cytomegalovirus exposure and HLA in healthy donors. Measured with immunoSEQ multiplex PCR; TCRdb has only the in-frame clones, and not every one. This repertoire shows some 260,000 clones, about nine tenths found once; its top ten account for 3.1%. This CDR3 has 18 residues. The germline V gene encodes CDR1 MDHEN and CDR2 SYDVKM. Unmatched junction bases numbered 9, after V lost 5 bases and J lost 0 bases. The chain recombines TRBV28 with TRBJ2-7; 14 bases agree with TRBD2. Sequencing was done on a sample of PBMCs. This receptor was identified in a woman aged 30 to 39 in good health and CMV-seronegative. CDR3 amino acids: CASSPTGLAGGRSYEQYF. CDR3 DNA sequence: TGTGCCAGCAGTCCGACCGGACTAGCGGGAGGCCGCTCCTACGAGCAGTACTTC.